By share, the clone carrying this TCR beta chain ranks as medium-sized. With 4 bases removed from V and 0 bases from J, the gap between germline ends came to 5 bases. Germline assignment: CDR1 MRHNA and CDR2 SNTAGT. The CDR3 consists of 13 residues. In the PCR, 60 Vbeta and 13 Jbeta primers were used. Clones were read by immunoSEQ multiplex PCR, and TCRdb kept only the in-frame ones, dropping some. The sample includes 70,000 to 95,000 clones, 70% to 90% seen only once; the top ten take under 2.5%. The data were taken from a study of cytomegalovirus exposure and HLA in healthy donors. This receptor was obtained from a man aged 18-30 years in good health and CMV-seronegative. This chain connects TRBV6-4 to TRBJ2-3, with D hard to call. The sequenced sample consisted of PBMCs. The CDR3: CASSATSTDTQYF. The CDR3 DNA reads as TGTGCCAGCAGTGCCACTAGCACAGATACGCAGTATTTT.